The rows below give T cell receptor beta chains drawn from one sample of a study of OX40 agonist ivuxolimab in advanced cancers. Assay used: immunoSEQ multiplex PCR; TCRdb lists only in-frame clones, some missing. Among about 70,000 clones listed, roughly nine tenths were seen once. Sequencing was performed on CD4+ or CD8+ T cells sorted from blood, taken in a trial of the OX40 agonist ivuxolimab. The origin of the receptors is an adult with an advanced solid tumor such as melanoma, head and neck, liver or kidney cancer. The CDR3 runs from the conserved cysteine through the conserved F or W. The D gene is left open where the match is weak. Clone size is given for some rows only: seen once, a few or many times, or a class if the clone is expanded.

V	size	J	D	DNA	CDR3
TRBV29-1	.	TRBJ2-1	.	TGCAGCGTTGTTGTCAACGGAGGGGGGAGCCTCTTC	CSVVVNGGGSLF
TRBV28	.	TRBJ1-5	.	TGTGCCAGCATCGATCCGGGCCCGGGGGGTTATAGCAATCAGCCCCAGCATTTT	CASIDPGPGGYSNQPQHF
TRBV7-8	once	TRBJ2-5	TRBD1	TGTGCCAGCAGCTCCGGACAGGGGGCCTGGGAGACCCAGTACTTC	CASSSGQGAWETQYF
TRBV5-1	.	TRBJ2-1	.	TGCGCCAGCAGCTTGGGGTTCGGGACGACGAATGAGCAGTTCTTC	CASSLGFGTTNEQFF
TRBV9	few	TRBJ2-6	TRBD1	TGTGCCAGCAGCCATAAGGACAGGGGGCGCTTTGGGGCCAACGTCCTGACTTTC	CASSHKDRGRFGANVLTF
TRBV2	once	TRBJ2-2	.	TGTGCCAGCACTGGGCTACGGAACACCGGGGAGCTGTTTTTT	CASTGLRNTGELFF
TRBV4-1	.	TRBJ2-3	.	TGCGCCAGCAGCCAAGATAAGGACACCCCGGAAGTATCAGATACGCAGTATTTT	CASSQDKDTPEVSDTQYF
TRBV4-1	.	TRBJ1-1	.	TGCGCCAGCAGTAAATGGGGCACTGAAGCTTTCTTT	CASSKWGTEAFF
TRBV5-4	.	TRBJ1-2	TRBD1	TGTGCCAGCACCAGGGACAGGGGCTATGGCTACACCTTC	CASTRDRGYGYTF
TRBV7-2	.	TRBJ2-5	.	TGTGCCAGCAGCGCCATAACAGAGACCCAGTACTTC	CASSAITETQYF
TRBV10-3	.	TRBJ2-7	TRBD2	TGTGCCATCAGGGGGGCGGGGGGTTCAGCCTACGAGCAGTACTTC	CAIRGAGGSAYEQYF
TRBV11-1	.	TRBJ1-4	.	TGTGCCAGCAGACTGACGGGACGAAACTCTGAAAAACTGTTTTTT	CASRLTGRNSEKLFF
TRBV28	.	TRBJ2-7	.	TGTGCCAGCAAGAGCAGCTCCTACGAGCAGTACTTC	CASKSSSYEQYF
TRBV29-1	.	TRBJ1-1	.	TGCAGCGTTGGGACGGGGGAGAACACTGAAGCTTTCTTT	CSVGTGENTEAFF
TRBV7-9	.	TRBJ1-2	.	TGTGCCAGCAGCTTAGCCGGGGCAGGCTATGGCTACACCTTC	CASSLAGAGYGYTF
TRBV7-2	.	TRBJ2-7	.	TGTGCCAGCAGCTTACGCCCGGGGGCCCACTCCTACGAGCAGTACTTC	CASSLRPGAHSYEQYF